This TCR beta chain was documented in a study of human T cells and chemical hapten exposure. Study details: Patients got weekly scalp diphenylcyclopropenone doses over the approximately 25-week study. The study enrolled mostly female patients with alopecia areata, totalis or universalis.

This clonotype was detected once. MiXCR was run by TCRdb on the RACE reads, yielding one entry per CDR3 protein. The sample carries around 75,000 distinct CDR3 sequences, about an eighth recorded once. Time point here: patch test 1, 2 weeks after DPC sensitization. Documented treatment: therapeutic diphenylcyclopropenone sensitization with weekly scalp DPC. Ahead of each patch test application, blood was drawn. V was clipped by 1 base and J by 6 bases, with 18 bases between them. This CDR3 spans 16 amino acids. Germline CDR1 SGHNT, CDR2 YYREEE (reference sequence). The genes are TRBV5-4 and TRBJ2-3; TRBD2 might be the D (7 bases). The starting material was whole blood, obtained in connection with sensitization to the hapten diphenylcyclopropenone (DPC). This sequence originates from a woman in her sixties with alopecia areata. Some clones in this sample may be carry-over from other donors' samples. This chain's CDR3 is CASSLSGGHGSDTQYF. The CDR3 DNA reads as TGTGCCAGCAGCTTGTCGGGGGGCCATGGCAGCGATACGCAGTATTTT.